This passage covers 9 T cell receptor beta chains from one sample sequenced in a study of T cells expressing NK-cell markers. Reanalyzing the 5' RACE reads, TCRdb keeps one entry per CDR3 protein, without DNA. The sample has 440,000 or so distinct CDR3 sequences. The sequencing sample was made of blood T cells: a sorted CD56 or NKG2C T cell subset, CD4+ or CD8+ T cells, or bulk PBMC T cells (not recorded which). These receptors were collected from a woman aged 18 to 75 in good health.

The chain uses TRBV6-2 or TRBV6-3 and TRBJ2-2; TCRdb proposes TRBD2, but this gene call is untestable without DNA. The CDR3 totals 16 residues. Germline CDR1 and CDR2: MNHEY and SVGEGT. The CDR3 loop is CASSGGLAPLTGELFF.

CDR3 amino acids: CASSPLPETSGYNEQFF. The J gene is TRBJ2-1, the V gene TRBV7-3; TCRdb proposes TRBD2, but this gene call is untestable without DNA. This CDR3 has 17 residues. CDR1 SGHTA and CDR2 FQGTGA come from the germline V gene.

The genes are TRBV4-3 and TRBJ2-3; the TCRdb call, TRBD2, lacks DNA for checking. CDR1 is LGHNA, CDR2 YSLEER, per germline. This CDR3 has 13 residues. This CDR3 reads CASSVSGRDTQYF.

CDR3: CSVEALRGRPYEQYF. The rearrangement joins TRBV29-1 to TRBJ2-7; TCRdb proposes TRBD2, but this gene call is untestable without DNA. CDR1 and CDR2 from the germline V gene are SQVTM and ANQGSEA. The CDR3 has 15 residues.

The chain links TRBV12-3 or TRBV12-4 to TRBJ2-5; TCRdb's D call of TRBD1 is untestable without DNA. This CDR3 region has 15 residues. The CDR3 sequence: CASSSTGAYQETQYF.

V and J are TRBV10-3 and TRBJ2-2. This CDR3 has 15 residues. Germline CDR1 is ENHRY and CDR2 is SYGVKD. The CDR3 sequence: CAISEADLKAGELFF.

V and J are TRBV27 and TRBJ1-2; without DNA, the TCRdb call of TRBD1 cannot be checked. Germline CDR1 MNHEY, CDR2 SMNVEV (reference sequence). The length of the CDR3 is 13 residues. Here the CDR3 reads CASTPWGGYGYTF.

V gene TRBV6-1 combines with J gene TRBJ1-1; the TCRdb D gene call, TRBD1, has no DNA to confirm it. This CDR3 has 13 amino acids. Germline V CDR1 and CDR2: MNHNS, SASEGT. The CDR3 sequence is CASIPTGTGLVFF.

The CDR3 region is CASSLPGMENIQYF. This sequence joins TRBV5-1 and TRBJ2-4. Germline V CDR1 and CDR2: SGHRS, YFSETQ. The CDR3 has 14 amino acids.